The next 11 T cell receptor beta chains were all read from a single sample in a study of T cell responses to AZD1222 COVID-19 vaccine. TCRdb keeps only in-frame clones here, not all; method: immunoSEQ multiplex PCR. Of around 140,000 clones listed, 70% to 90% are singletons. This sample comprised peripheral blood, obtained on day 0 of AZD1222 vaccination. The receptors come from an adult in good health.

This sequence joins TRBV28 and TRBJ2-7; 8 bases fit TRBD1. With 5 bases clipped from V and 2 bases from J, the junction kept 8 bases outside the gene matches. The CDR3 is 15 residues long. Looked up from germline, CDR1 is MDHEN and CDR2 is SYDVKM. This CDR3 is CASSRTGTGAYEQYF. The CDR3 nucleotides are TGTGCCAGCAGTCGGACCGGGACAGGAGCCTACGAGCAGTACTTC.

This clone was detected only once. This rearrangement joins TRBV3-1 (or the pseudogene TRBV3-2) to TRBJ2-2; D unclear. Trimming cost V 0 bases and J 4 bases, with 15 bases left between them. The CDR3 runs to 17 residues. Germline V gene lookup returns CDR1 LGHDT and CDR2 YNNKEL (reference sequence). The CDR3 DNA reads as TGTGCCAGCAGCCAAGATCAGAGGATTCGAGGCACCGGGGAGCTGTTTTTT. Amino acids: CASSQDQRIRGTGELFF.

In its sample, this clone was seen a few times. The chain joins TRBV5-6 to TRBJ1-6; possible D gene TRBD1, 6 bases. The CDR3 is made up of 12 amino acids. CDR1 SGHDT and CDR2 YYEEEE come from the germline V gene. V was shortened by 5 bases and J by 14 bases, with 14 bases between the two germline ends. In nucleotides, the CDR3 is TGTGCCAGCAGATTCAGGGGATCCTCCCTCCACTTT. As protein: CASRFRGSSLHF.

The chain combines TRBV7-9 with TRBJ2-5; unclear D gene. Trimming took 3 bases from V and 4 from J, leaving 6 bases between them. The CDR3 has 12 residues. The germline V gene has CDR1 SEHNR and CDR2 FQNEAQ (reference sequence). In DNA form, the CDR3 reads TGTGCCAGCAGCTTGAGTTTAGAGACCCAGTACTTC. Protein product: CASSLSLETQYF.

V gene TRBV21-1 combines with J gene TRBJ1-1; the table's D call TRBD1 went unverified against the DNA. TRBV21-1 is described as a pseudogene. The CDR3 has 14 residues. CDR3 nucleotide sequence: TGTGCCAGCAGCAAAGACAGGGGGGGCACTGAAGCTTTCTTT. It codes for CASSKDRGGTEAFF.

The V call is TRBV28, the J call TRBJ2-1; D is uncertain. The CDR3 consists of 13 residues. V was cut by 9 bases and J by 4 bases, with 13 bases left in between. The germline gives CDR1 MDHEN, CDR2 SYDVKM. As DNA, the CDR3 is TGTGCCAGTGTCGATGCTTCTTACAATGAGCAGTTCTTC. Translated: CASVDASYNEQFF.

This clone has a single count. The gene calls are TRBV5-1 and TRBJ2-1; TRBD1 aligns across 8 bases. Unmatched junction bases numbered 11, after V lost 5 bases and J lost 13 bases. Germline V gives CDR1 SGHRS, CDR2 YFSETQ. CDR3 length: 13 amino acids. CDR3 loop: CASSFIPGQEQFF. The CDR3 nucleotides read TGCGCCAGCAGTTTCATACCGGGACAGGAACAGTTCTTC. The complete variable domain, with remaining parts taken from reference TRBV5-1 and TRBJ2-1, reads KAGVTQTPRYLIKTRGQQVTLSCSPISGHRSVSWYQQTPGQGLQFLFEYFSETQRNKGNFPGRFSGRQFSNSRSEMNVSTLELGDSALYLCASSFIPGQEQFFGPGTRLTVL.

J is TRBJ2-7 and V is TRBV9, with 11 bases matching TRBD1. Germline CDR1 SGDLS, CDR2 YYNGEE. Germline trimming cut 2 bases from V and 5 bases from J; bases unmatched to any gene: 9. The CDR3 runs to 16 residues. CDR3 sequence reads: CASSVSPGTGGNEQYF. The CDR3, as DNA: TGTGCCAGCAGCGTGTCTCCCGGGACAGGGGGTAACGAGCAGTACTTC.

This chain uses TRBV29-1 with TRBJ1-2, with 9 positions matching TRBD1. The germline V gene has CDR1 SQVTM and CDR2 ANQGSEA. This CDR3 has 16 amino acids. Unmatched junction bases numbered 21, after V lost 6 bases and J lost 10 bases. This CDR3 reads CSVPGQGLKLVIVYTF. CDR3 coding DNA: TGCAGCGTCCCGGGACAGGGTTTGAAATTGGTTATCGTCTACACCTTC. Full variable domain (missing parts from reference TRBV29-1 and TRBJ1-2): SAVISQKPSRDICQRGTSLTIQCQVDSQVTMMFWYRQQPGQSLTLIATANQGSEATYESGFVIDKFPISRPNLTFSTLTVSNMSPEDSSIYLCSVPGQGLKLVIVYTFGSGTRLTVV.

CDR3 amino acids: CAVLPLPAQGHLDEQYF. CDR3 nucleotides: TGTGCCGTCCTTCCTCTCCCGGCGCAGGGGCATTTAGACGAGCAGTACTTC. The chain uses TRBV10-3 and TRBJ2-7, with D perhaps TRBD1 (6 bases). Germline V gene sequence: CDR1 ENHRY, CDR2 SYGVKD. This CDR3 has 17 residues. Trimming removed 11 bases at V and 5 bases at J, with 31 bases between.

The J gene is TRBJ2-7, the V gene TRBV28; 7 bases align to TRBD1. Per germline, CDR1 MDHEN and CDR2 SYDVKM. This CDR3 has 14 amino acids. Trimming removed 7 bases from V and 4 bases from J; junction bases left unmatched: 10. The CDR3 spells CASIQRQGVYEQYF. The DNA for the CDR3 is TGTGCCAGCATTCAGAGGCAGGGGGTGTACGAGCAGTACTTC. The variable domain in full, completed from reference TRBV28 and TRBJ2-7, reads DVKVTQSSRYLVKRTGEKVFLECVQDMDHENMFWYRQDPGLGLRLIYFSYDVKMKEKGDIPEGYSVSREKKERFSLILESASTNQTSMYLCASIQRQGVYEQYFGPGTRLTVT.